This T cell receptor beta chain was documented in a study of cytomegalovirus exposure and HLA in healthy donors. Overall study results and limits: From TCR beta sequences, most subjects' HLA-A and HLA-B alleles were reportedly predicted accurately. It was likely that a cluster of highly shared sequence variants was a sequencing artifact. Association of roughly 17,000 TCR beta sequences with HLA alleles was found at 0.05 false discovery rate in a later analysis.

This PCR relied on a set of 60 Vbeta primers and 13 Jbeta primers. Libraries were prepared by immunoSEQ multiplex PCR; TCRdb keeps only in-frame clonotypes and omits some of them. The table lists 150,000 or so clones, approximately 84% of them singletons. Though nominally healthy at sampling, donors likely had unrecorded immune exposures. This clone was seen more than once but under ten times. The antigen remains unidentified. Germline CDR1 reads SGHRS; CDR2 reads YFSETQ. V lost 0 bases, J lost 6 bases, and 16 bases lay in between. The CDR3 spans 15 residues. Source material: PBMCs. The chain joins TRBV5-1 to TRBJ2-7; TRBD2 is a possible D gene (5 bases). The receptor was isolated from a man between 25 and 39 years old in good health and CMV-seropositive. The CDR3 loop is CASSLALGVPLEQYF. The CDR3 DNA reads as TGCGCCAGCAGCTTGGCCCTCGGGGTTCCTCTCGAGCAGTACTTC.